This TCR beta chain originates from a study of CD8 T cells in Susac syndrome. V gave up 2 bases and J gave up 7 bases, with 17 bases separating them. This CDR3 spans 14 amino acids. Germline V gene sequence: CDR1 DFQATT, CDR2 SNEGSKA (reference sequence). General observations from the study: It was in TEMRA cells and active patients that Susac CD8+ clonal expansion peaked.

Bulk CD8+ and CD4+ cells came from magnetic negative isolation; CD8+ TEMRA by FACS. An input of about 0.5 to 1 ug of RNA was subjected to reverse transcription using random hexamers. Amplification of TCR beta CDR3 by immunoSEQ multiplex PCR spanned 54 Vbeta and 13 Jbeta. One entry per CDR3 protein results from TCRdb running MiXCR on the immunoSEQ multiplex PCR reads. The table shows around 150,000 distinct CDR3 sequences, with more than 85% occurring only once. This clonotype was seen only once. The antigen remains undetermined. The sample taken for sequencing was CD8+ T cells from PBMCs. This clonotype originated in a human donor with Susac syndrome. The V call is TRBV20-1, the J call TRBJ1-1; D not resolved. CDR3 in amino acids: CSARTSWAGFEAFF. The CDR3 coding sequence is TGCAGTGCTAGAACTTCGTGGGCGGGATTTGAAGCTTTCTTT.